These 2 T cell receptor beta chains share one sample of origin, sequenced in a study of cytomegalovirus exposure and HLA in healthy donors. PCR involved 60 Vbeta and 13 Jbeta primers. Sequencing used immunoSEQ multiplex PCR; TCRdb keeps in-frame clones, though not all of them. The table shows around 200,000 clones, with 75% to 90% occurring only once. Source material: PBMCs. These receptors originate from a man in his forties or fifties in good health and CMV-seronegative.

The CDR3 DNA sequence: TGTGCCAGAGGAGGTAGTAACTATGGCTACACCTTC. Protein product: CARGGSNYGYTF. The chain uses TRBV2 and TRBJ1-2; D gene unclear. V lost 9 bases to trimming and J lost 1 base, with 9 bases between them. Per germline, CDR1 SNHLY and CDR2 FYNNEI. CDR3 length: 12 amino acids.

The chain recombines TRBV7-2 with TRBJ1-3, with D possibly TRBD1 on 6 matching bases. CDR3 length: 16 residues. Germline V gives CDR1 SGHTA, CDR2 FQGNSA. The V end lost 1 base, the J end lost 3 bases, and 13 bases lay between the germline ends. CDR3 nucleotide sequence: TGTGCCAGCAGCTTAGATGGCAGGGGTGGTGGAAACACCATATATTTT. Its translation is CASSLDGRGGGNTIYF.